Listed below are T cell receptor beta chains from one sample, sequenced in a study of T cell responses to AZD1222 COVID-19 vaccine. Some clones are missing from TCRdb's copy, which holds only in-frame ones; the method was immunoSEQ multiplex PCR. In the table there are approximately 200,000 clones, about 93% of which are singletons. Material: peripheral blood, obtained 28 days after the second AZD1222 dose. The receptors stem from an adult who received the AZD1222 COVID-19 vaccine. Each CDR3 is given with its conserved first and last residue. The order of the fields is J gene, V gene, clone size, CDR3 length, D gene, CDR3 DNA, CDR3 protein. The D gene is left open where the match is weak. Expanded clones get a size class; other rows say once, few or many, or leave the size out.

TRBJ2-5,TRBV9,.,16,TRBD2,TGTGCCAGCAGCGTAAGTGGGCTAGCGGGGCAAGAGACCCAGTACTTC,CASSVSGLAGQETQYF
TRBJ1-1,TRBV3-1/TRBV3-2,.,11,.,TGTGCCAGCAGCCAAGCCCGTGAAGCTTTCTTT,CASSQAREAFF
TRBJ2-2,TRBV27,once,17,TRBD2,TGTGCCAGCAGTTCCGCTTCGGGACTAGCGGGGACCGGGGAGCTGTTTTTT,CASSSASGLAGTGELFF
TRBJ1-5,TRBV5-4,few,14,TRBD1,TGTGCCAGCAGCCGACAGGGGGAGGTTCAGCCCCAGCATTTT,CASSRQGEVQPQHF
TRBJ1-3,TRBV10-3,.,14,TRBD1,TGTGCCATCAATGGACAGGAATCCGGAAACACCATATATTTT,CAINGQESGNTIYF
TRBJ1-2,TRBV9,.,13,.,TGTGCCAGCAGCCCTCGGCAGAATAGTGGCTACACCTTC,CASSPRQNSGYTF
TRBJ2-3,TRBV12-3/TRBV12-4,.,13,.,TGTGCCAGCAGTTTTGCAGAAACGGATACGCAGTATTTT,CASSFAETDTQYF
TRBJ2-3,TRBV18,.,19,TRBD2,TGTGCCAGCTCACCCGGGACTAGCGGGGGGGCCTGGGGCACAGATACGCAGTATTTT,CASSPGTSGGAWGTDTQYF
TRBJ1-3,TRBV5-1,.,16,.,TGCGCCAGCAGCTCGGGACCGCCTTCGTCTGGAAACACCATATATTTT,CASSSGPPSSGNTIYF
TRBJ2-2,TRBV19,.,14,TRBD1,TGTGCCAGTAGAGGACAGGGGGGCACCGGGGAGCTGTTTTTT,CASRGQGGTGELFF
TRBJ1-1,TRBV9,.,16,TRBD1,TGTGCCAGCAGCGAACCGGGACAGGGGATGAACACTGAAGCTTTCTTT,CASSEPGQGMNTEAFF
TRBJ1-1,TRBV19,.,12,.,TGTGCCGTGGGACCCAGGAACACTGAAGCTTTCTTT,CAVGPRNTEAFF
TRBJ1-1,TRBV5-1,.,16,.,TGCGCCAGCAGCTTGATGGGAGCAGGGGTGAACACTGAAGCTTTCTTT,CASSLMGAGVNTEAFF
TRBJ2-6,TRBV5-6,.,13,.,TGTGCCAGCGGCGTCCCCGGGGCCAACGTCCTGACTTTC,CASGVPGANVLTF
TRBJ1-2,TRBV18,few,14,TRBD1,TGTGCCAGCTCACCGGACAGGACCCACTATGGCTACACCTTC,CASSPDRTHYGYTF
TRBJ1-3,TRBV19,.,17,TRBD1,TGTGCCAGTAGCGCTACCGGGACAGGGGGCCGTGGAAACACCATATATTTT,CASSATGTGGRGNTIYF
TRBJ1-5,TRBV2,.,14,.,TGTGCCAGCAGTGAAGGCCCAGGGGATCAGCCCCAGCATTTT,CASSEGPGDQPQHF
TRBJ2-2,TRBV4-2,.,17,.,TGTGCCAGCAGCCAAGGAGAGGTATCAGGGGTCACCGGGGAGCTGTTTTTT,CASSQGEVSGVTGELFF
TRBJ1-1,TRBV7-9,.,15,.,TGTGCCAGCAGCTTAGCTGGAGCGGGGGGTACTGAAGCTTTCTTT,CASSLAGAGGTEAFF
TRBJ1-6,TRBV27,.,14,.,TGTGCCAGCAGTAAAACAGAGCTTAATTCACCCCTCCACTTT,CASSKTELNSPLHF
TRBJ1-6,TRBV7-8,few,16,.,TGTGCCAGCAGCTTAGCACTGGGCTCCTATAATTCACCCCTCCACTTT,CASSLALGSYNSPLHF
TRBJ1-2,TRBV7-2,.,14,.,TGTGCCAGCAGCTTAGGCTCCTGGGGCGATGGCTACACCTTC,CASSLGSWGDGYTF
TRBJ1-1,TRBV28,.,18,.,TGTGCCAGCAGTCCCATGTGGTTGCAGGGAGGTGGGGTCGGTGAAGCTTTCTTT,CASSPMWLQGGGVGEAFF
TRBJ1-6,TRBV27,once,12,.,TGTGCCAGCAAACTTAACAATTCACCCCTCCACTTT,CASKLNNSPLHF